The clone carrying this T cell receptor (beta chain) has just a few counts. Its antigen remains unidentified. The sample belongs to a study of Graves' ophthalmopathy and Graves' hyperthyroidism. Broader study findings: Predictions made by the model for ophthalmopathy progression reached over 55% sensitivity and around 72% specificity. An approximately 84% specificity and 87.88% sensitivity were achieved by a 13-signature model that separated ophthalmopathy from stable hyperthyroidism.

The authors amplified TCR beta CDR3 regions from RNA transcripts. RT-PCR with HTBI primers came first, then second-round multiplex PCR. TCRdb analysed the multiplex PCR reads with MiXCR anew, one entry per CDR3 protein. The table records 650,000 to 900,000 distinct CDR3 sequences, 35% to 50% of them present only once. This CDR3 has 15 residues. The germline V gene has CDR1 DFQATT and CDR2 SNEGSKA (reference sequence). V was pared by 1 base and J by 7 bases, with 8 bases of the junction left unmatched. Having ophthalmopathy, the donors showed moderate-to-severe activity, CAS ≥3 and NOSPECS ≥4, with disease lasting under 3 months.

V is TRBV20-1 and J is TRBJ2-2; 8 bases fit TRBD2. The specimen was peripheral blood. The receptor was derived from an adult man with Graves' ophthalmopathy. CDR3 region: CSARAVAGSLGELFF. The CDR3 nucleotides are TGCAGTGCTAGAGCGGTAGCGGGGAGCCTCGGGGAGCTGTTTTTT.